A selection of T cell receptor beta chains follows, all from one sample in a study of blood T cell repertoires in COVID-19. Sequenced by immunoSEQ multiplex PCR; TCRdb stores in-frame clones only, minus some. The sample consists of 210,000 or so clones, around four fifths of them appearing once. Sequencing was performed on peripheral blood. The receptors shown here come from a woman older than 75 with active or convalescent COVID-19. Both conserved end residues are part of each CDR3. A D gene is named only where the DNA matches it firmly. The size entry is marked missing in some rows and otherwise reads once, few, many or a size class.

V gene: TRBV30
clone size: NA
J gene: TRBJ2-7
D gene: NA
CDR3 protein: CAWNSRGGF
CDR3 DNA: TGTGCCTGGAATTCAAGGGGGGGGTTC

V gene: TRBV2
clone size: NA
J gene: TRBJ2-1
D gene: NA
CDR3 protein: CASSATSSGNEQFF
CDR3 DNA: TGTGCCAGCAGTGCAACTAGCTCGGGCAATGAGCAGTTCTTC

V gene: TRBV7-9
clone size: NA
J gene: TRBJ2-7
D gene: TRBD1
CDR3 protein: CASSQGTGGYYEQYF
CDR3 DNA: TGTGCCAGCAGCCAGGGGACAGGGGGCTACTACGAGCAGTACTTC

V gene: TRBV7-2
clone size: NA
J gene: TRBJ2-1
D gene: NA
CDR3 protein: CASSLAGTREQFF
CDR3 DNA: TGTGCCAGCAGCTTAGCCGGCACCAGGGAGCAGTTCTTC

V gene: TRBV6-5
clone size: NA
J gene: TRBJ2-7
D gene: NA
CDR3 protein: CASSYSGSTGLREQYF
CDR3 DNA: TGTGCCAGCAGTTACTCGGGTAGCACCGGACTCCGCGAGCAGTACTTC

V gene: TRBV5-1
clone size: NA
J gene: TRBJ1-1
D gene: TRBD1
CDR3 protein: CASSFTGATEAFF
CDR3 DNA: TGCGCCAGCAGCTTTACAGGGGCAACTGAAGCTTTCTTT

V gene: TRBV3-1/TRBV3-2
clone size: NA
J gene: TRBJ2-7
D gene: NA
CDR3 protein: CASSQQPRTSGEQYF
CDR3 DNA: TGTGCCAGCAGCCAACAGCCTCGGACTTCGGGCGAGCAGTACTTC

V gene: TRBV5-4
clone size: once
J gene: TRBJ2-5
D gene: TRBD2
CDR3 protein: CASSLGTSGSWGETQYF
CDR3 DNA: TGTGCCAGCAGCTTGGGCACTAGCGGGAGTTGGGGGGAGACCCAGTACTTC

V gene: TRBV6-5
clone size: NA
J gene: TRBJ2-7
D gene: NA
CDR3 protein: CASLTGGYEQYF
CDR3 DNA: TGTGCCAGCCTCACTGGAGGCTACGAGCAGTACTTC

V gene: TRBV4-1
clone size: NA
J gene: TRBJ1-2
D gene: NA
CDR3 protein: CASSQGARRGGYTF
CDR3 DNA: TGCGCCAGCAGCCAAGGTGCCCGACGAGGGGGCTACACCTTC

V gene: TRBV18
clone size: few
J gene: TRBJ1-5
D gene: TRBD1
CDR3 protein: CASSPQGAFSNQPQHF
CDR3 DNA: TGTGCCAGCTCACCTCAGGGGGCGTTTAGCAATCAGCCCCAGCATTTT

V gene: TRBV7-8
clone size: NA
J gene: TRBJ1-2
D gene: TRBD1
CDR3 protein: CASSLEGQGPGYTF
CDR3 DNA: TGTGCCAGCAGCTTAGAGGGACAGGGACCTGGCTACACCTTC

V gene: TRBV5-4
clone size: NA
J gene: TRBJ2-7
D gene: TRBD2
CDR3 protein: CASSSGLAGINYEQYF
CDR3 DNA: TGTGCCAGCAGCTCCGGACTAGCGGGTATTAATTACGAGCAGTACTTC

V gene: TRBV24-1
clone size: once
J gene: TRBJ1-6
D gene: NA
CDR3 protein: CATSDDNRVVSPLHF
CDR3 DNA: TGTGCCACCAGTGATGACAACAGGGTAGTTTCACCCCTCCACTTT

V gene: TRBV9
clone size: NA
J gene: TRBJ2-1
D gene: NA
CDR3 protein: CASSVGGGKSYNEQFF
CDR3 DNA: TGTGCCAGCAGCGTAGGAGGGGGTAAGTCCTACAATGAGCAGTTCTTC

V gene: TRBV19
clone size: NA
J gene: TRBJ1-2
D gene: TRBD1
CDR3 protein: CASSKGDRGVYGYTF
CDR3 DNA: TGTGCCAGTAGTAAGGGGGACAGAGGCGTCTATGGCTACACCTTC

V gene: TRBV5-4
clone size: NA
J gene: TRBJ2-2
D gene: TRBD1
CDR3 protein: CASSPGQDQDTGELFF
CDR3 DNA: TGTGCCAGCAGCCCCGGACAGGATCAAGACACCGGGGAGCTGTTTTTT

V gene: TRBV18
clone size: NA
J gene: TRBJ1-2
D gene: TRBD1
CDR3 protein: CASSPSTGAGYGYTF
CDR3 DNA: TGTGCCAGCTCACCCTCCACAGGGGCCGGCTATGGCTACACCTTC

V gene: TRBV6-2/TRBV6-3
clone size: once
J gene: TRBJ1-2
D gene: TRBD1
CDR3 protein: CASRPTGTGEGRYGYTF
CDR3 DNA: TGTGCCAGCAGACCTACCGGGACAGGGGAGGGAAGGTATGGCTACACCTTC

V gene: TRBV7-3
clone size: NA
J gene: TRBJ1-1
D gene: TRBD1
CDR3 protein: CASSLISGGRGRITEAFF
CDR3 DNA: TGTGCCAGCAGCTTAATATCCGGGGGCAGGGGGCGGATCACTGAAGCTTTCTTT

V gene: TRBV7-2
clone size: NA
J gene: TRBJ2-7
D gene: TRBD2
CDR3 protein: CASSPGAGGRIYEQYF
CDR3 DNA: TGTGCCAGCAGCCCCGGGGCGGGGGGTCGGATATACGAGCAGTACTTC

V gene: TRBV6-5
clone size: NA
J gene: TRBJ1-5
D gene: NA
CDR3 protein: CASRIRVYSNQPQHF
CDR3 DNA: TGTGCCAGCAGAATCAGGGTTTATAGCAATCAGCCCCAGCATTTT

V gene: TRBV19
clone size: NA
J gene: TRBJ2-6
D gene: NA
CDR3 protein: CASSSTESWGANVLTF
CDR3 DNA: TGTGCCAGTAGTTCGACAGAGTCCTGGGGGGCCAACGTCCTGACTTTC

V gene: TRBV4-3
clone size: once
J gene: TRBJ1-2
D gene: NA
CDR3 protein: CASSRGTQDRSRGYTF
CDR3 DNA: TGCGCCAGCAGCCGAGGAACGCAAGACAGGTCTCGTGGCTACACCTTC

V gene: TRBV29-1
clone size: few
J gene: TRBJ1-3
D gene: NA
CDR3 protein: CSVEDEGDRGNTIYF
CDR3 DNA: TGCAGCGTTGAAGATGAAGGGGATCGGGGAAACACCATATATTTT

V gene: TRBV4-2
clone size: NA
J gene: TRBJ1-6
D gene: TRBD1
CDR3 protein: CASSQLPGQGYPPLHF
CDR3 DNA: TGTGCCAGCAGCCAACTGCCGGGACAGGGTTACCCACCCCTCCACTTT

V gene: TRBV7-2
clone size: NA
J gene: TRBJ2-1
D gene: TRBD2
CDR3 protein: CASSRTSGGIYNEQFF
CDR3 DNA: TGTGCCAGCAGTCGTACTAGCGGGGGGATATACAATGAGCAGTTCTTC

V gene: TRBV28
clone size: NA
J gene: TRBJ1-2
D gene: NA
CDR3 protein: CASKTDSYGYTF
CDR3 DNA: TGTGCCAGCAAGACTGATTCTTATGGCTACACCTTC

V gene: TRBV2
clone size: NA
J gene: TRBJ1-1
D gene: NA
CDR3 protein: CASSELPNTEAFF
CDR3 DNA: TGTGCCAGCAGTGAACTTCCGAACACTGAAGCTTTCTTT

V gene: TRBV10-3
clone size: NA
J gene: TRBJ1-5
D gene: NA
CDR3 protein: CAISEGGNQPQHF
CDR3 DNA: TGTGCCATCAGTGAGGGCGGGAATCAGCCCCAGCATTTT

V gene: TRBV28
clone size: NA
J gene: TRBJ1-2
D gene: NA
CDR3 protein: CASSFSDRRNYGYTF
CDR3 DNA: TGTGCCAGCAGTTTCTCCGACAGAAGAAACTATGGCTACACCTTC

V gene: TRBV5-1
clone size: few
J gene: TRBJ2-2
D gene: NA
CDR3 protein: CASSRESGELFF
CDR3 DNA: TGCGCCAGCAGCCGAGAGAGCGGGGAGCTGTTTTTT

V gene: TRBV6-2/TRBV6-3
clone size: NA
J gene: TRBJ2-1
D gene: NA
CDR3 protein: CASSYPGTYNEQFF
CDR3 DNA: TGTGCCAGCAGTTACCCCGGGACCTACAATGAGCAGTTCTTC

V gene: TRBV5-1
clone size: NA
J gene: TRBJ1-1
D gene: NA
CDR3 protein: CASSLGVSNTEAFF
CDR3 DNA: TGCGCCAGCAGCTTAGGGGTTTCGAACACTGAAGCTTTCTTT

V gene: TRBV11-3
clone size: NA
J gene: TRBJ2-1
D gene: TRBD1
CDR3 protein: CASSPGQHLSYNEQFF
CDR3 DNA: TGTGCCAGCAGCCCGGGACAGCACCTTAGTTACAATGAGCAGTTCTTC

V gene: TRBV11-2
clone size: NA
J gene: TRBJ2-7
D gene: TRBD2
CDR3 protein: CASSLGGTSGYEQYF
CDR3 DNA: TGTGCCAGCAGCTTAGGTGGGACTAGCGGATACGAGCAGTACTTC

V gene: TRBV7-2
clone size: NA
J gene: TRBJ2-1
D gene: NA
CDR3 protein: CASSLEPVQGLFF
CDR3 DNA: TGTGCCAGCAGCTTAGAACCCGTTCAGGGCCTATTCTTC

V gene: TRBV4-1
clone size: NA
J gene: TRBJ2-1
D gene: NA
CDR3 protein: CASSQVGESYNEQFF
CDR3 DNA: TGCGCCAGCAGCCAAGTTGGGGAGTCCTACAATGAGCAGTTCTTC

V gene: TRBV18
clone size: NA
J gene: TRBJ2-3
D gene: NA
CDR3 protein: CAVAGASTDTQYF
CDR3 DNA: TGTGCCGTTGCAGGGGCCAGCACAGATACGCAGTATTTT